This record covers a single T cell receptor (beta chain). Its cognate antigen is unknown. Germline trimming cut 5 bases from V and 0 bases from J; bases unmatched to any gene: 12. The CDR3 is made up of 17 amino acids. The germline CDR1 and CDR2 sequences are DFQATT and SNEGSKA (reference sequence). Time point given: patch test 1, 2 weeks after DPC sensitization. Treatment meaning: therapeutic diphenylcyclopropenone sensitization with weekly scalp DPC. Alopecia patients, 18 to 70 years old and DPC-suitable, served as donors. TCRdb reprocessed the RACE reads with MiXCR, giving one entry per CDR3 protein. The sample records approximately 350,000 distinct CDR3 sequences, about 7% being singletons. This entry belongs to a study of human T cells and chemical hapten exposure. Study-level background: Patch testing was performed with 0.01% DPC on the upper back, with reading at 6 days.

General study results and limits: Correlating positively with patch test score were the PT1 expanded TCR counts. Expanded TCRs formed significantly more large CDR3 similarity clusters than controls.

The source of this sequence is a woman under 30 with alopecia areata. Some clones in this sample may be carry-over from other donors' samples. Specimen: whole blood, collected in connection with sensitization to the hapten diphenylcyclopropenone (DPC). The rearrangement links TRBV20-1 to TRBJ1-5, with 8 positions matching TRBD1. This CDR3 is CSAADIAGGVSNQPQHF. The CDR3 DNA reads as TGCAGTGCTGCCGATATCGCAGGGGGCGTTAGCAATCAGCCCCAGCATTTT.